This TCR beta chain comes out of a study of blood T cells in healthy people across ages. Alongside a J-beta primer mix, a sample-barcoded 5' primer served in a second PCR lasting roughly 7 to 12 cycles. TCRdb re-derived calls from the 5' RACE reads in MiXCR, one entry per CDR3 protein. The sample lists 730,000 or so distinct CDR3 sequences, approximately 39% occurring once. This clonotype was detected a few times. The sequence was obtained from a woman aged 60 to 75 in good health. The material sequenced was blood.

The CDR3 region is CASSESGRDNEQFF. In DNA, the CDR3 is TGTGCCAGCAGTGAATCGGGCAGGGACAATGAGCAGTTCTTC. The chain employs TRBV2 and TRBJ2-1; tentatively, D is TRBD1 (5 bases). The V end was cut by 2 bases, the J end by 5 bases, with 10 bases between. Looked up from germline, CDR1 is SNHLY and CDR2 is FYNNEI. This CDR3 is built from 14 residues.